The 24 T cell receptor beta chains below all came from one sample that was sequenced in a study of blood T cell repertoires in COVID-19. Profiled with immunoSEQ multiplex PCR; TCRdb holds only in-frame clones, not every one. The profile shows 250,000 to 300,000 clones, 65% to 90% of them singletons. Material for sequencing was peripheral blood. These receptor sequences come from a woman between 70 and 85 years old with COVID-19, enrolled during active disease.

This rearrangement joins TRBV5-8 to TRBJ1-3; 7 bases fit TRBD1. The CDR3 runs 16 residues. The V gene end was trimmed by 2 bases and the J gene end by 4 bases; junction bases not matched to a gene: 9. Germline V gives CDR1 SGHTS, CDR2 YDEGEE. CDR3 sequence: CASSFGTANAGNTIYF. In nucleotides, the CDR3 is TGTGCCAGCAGCTTCGGGACAGCTAACGCCGGAAACACCATATATTTT.

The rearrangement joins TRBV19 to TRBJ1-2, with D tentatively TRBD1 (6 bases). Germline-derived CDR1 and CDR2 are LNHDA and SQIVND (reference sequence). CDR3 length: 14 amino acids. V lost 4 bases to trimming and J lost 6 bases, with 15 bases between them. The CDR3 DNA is TGTGCCAGTAGTAAACCGACAGGAGTGGATGGCTACACCTTC. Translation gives CASSKPTGVDGYTF.

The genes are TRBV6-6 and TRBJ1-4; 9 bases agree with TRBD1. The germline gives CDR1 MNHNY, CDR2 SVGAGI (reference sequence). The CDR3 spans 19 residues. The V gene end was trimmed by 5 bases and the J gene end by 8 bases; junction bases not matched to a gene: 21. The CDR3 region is CASSPWPGQGWASHEKLFF. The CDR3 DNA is TGTGCCAGCAGTCCTTGGCCGGGACAGGGATGGGCTAGTCACGAAAAACTGTTTTTT.

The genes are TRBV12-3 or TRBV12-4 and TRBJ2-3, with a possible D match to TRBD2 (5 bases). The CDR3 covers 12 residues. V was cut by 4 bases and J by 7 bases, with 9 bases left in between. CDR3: CASSSSGYTQYF. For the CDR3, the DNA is TGTGCCAGCAGTTCCTCGGGGTATACGCAGTATTTT.

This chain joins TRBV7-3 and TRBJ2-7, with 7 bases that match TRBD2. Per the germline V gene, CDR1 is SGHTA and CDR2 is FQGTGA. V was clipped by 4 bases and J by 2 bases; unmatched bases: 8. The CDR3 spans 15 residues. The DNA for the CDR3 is TGTGCCAGCAGCTCCCTGGGAGGGCCCACCTACGAGCAGTACTTC. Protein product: CASSSLGGPTYEQYF.

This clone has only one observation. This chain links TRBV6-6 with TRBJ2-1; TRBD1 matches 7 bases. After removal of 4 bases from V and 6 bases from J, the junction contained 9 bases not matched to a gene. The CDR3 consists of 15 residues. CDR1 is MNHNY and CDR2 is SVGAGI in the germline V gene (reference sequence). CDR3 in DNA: TGTGCCAGCAGTTTAGACAGGGTATCTAGCAATGAGCAGTTCTTC. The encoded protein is CASSLDRVSSNEQFF.

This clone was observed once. CDR3 sequence (DNA): TGTGCCAGCAGCCCGCACGGACTAGCGGGCCGAGATACGCAGTATTTT. Translating gives CASSPHGLAGRDTQYF. This chain links TRBV9 with TRBJ2-3, with 11 bases fitting TRBD2. Germline trimming cut 4 bases from V and 5 bases from J; bases unmatched to any gene: 9. This CDR3 is built from 16 residues. CDR1 and CDR2 (germline): SGDLS, YYNGEE.

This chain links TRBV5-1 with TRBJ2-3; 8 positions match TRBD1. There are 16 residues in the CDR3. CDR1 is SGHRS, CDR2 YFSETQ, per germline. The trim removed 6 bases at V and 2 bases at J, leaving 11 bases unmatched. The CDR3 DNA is TGCGCCAGCACACGACAGGGGATCGAACTCACAGATACGCAGTATTTT. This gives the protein CASTRQGIELTDTQYF.

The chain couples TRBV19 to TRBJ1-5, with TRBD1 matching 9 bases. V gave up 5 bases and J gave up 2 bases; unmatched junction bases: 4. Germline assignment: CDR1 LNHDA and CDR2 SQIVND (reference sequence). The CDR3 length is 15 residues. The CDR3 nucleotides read TGTGCCAGTAGTCCGGACAGGGGCGGCAATCAGCCCCAGCATTTT. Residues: CASSPDRGGNQPQHF. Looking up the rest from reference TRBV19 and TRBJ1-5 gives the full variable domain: DGGITQSPKYLFRKEGQNVTLSCEQNLNHDAMYWYRQDPGQGLRLIYYSQIVNDFQKGDIAEGYSVSREKKESFPLTVTSAQKNPTAFYLCASSPDRGGNQPQHFGDGTRLSIL.

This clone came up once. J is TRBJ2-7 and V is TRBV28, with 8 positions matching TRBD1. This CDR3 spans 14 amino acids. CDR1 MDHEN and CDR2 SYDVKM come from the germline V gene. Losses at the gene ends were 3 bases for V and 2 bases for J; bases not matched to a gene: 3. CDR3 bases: TGTGCCAGCAGTTTTTGGACAGGGACCTACGAGCAGTACTTC. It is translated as CASSFWTGTYEQYF.

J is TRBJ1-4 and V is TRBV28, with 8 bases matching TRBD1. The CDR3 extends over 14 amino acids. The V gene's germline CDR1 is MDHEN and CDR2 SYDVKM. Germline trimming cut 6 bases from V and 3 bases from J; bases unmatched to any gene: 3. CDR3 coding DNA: TGTGCCAGCAGGGACAGGGCCTCTAATGAAAAACTGTTTTTT. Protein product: CASRDRASNEKLFF.

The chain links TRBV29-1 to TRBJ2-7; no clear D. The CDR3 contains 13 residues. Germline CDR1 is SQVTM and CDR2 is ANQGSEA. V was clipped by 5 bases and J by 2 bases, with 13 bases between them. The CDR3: CSVLPDTTYEQYF. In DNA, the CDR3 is TGCAGCGTTCTGCCCGATACTACCTACGAGCAGTACTTC.

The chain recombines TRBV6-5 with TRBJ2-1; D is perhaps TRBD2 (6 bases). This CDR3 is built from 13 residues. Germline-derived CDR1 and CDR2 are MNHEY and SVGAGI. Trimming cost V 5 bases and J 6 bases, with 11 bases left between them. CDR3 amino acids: CASSTGLSNEQFF. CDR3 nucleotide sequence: TGTGCCAGCAGTACGGGACTGTCCAATGAGCAGTTCTTC.

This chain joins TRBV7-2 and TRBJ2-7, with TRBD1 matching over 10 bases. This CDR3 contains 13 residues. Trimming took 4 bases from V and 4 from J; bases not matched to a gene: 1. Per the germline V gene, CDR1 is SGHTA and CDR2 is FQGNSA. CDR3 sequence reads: CASSWGQGYEQYF. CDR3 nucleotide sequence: TGTGCCAGCAGCTGGGGACAGGGGTACGAGCAGTACTTC.

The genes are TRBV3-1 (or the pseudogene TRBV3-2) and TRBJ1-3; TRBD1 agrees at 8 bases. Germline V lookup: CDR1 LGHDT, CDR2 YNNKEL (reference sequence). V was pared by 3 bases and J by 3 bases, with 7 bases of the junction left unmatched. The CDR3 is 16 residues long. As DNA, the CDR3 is TGTGCCAGCAGCCACAGACAGGGGATAATTGGAAACACCATATATTTT. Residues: CASSHRQGIIGNTIYF.

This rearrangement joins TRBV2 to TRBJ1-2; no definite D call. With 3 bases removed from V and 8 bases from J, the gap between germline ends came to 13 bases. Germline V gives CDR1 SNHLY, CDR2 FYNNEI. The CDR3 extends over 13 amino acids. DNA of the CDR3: TGTGCCAGCAGTGAGACGCCAGGAGGCGGCTACACCTTC. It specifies CASSETPGGGYTF.

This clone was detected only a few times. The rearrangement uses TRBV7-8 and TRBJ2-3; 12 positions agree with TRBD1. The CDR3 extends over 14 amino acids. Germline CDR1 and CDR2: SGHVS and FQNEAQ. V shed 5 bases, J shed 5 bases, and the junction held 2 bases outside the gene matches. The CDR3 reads CASSGTGGRDTQYF. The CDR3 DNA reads TGTGCCAGCAGCGGGACAGGGGGCCGAGATACGCAGTATTTT.

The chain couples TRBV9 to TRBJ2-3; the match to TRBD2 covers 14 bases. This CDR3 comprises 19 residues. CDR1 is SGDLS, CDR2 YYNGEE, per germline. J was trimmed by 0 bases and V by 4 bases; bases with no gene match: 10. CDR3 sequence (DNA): TGTGCCAGCAGCCCGAGAATGGGGACTAGCGGGGGCAGCACAGATACGCAGTATTTT. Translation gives CASSPRMGTSGGSTDTQYF.

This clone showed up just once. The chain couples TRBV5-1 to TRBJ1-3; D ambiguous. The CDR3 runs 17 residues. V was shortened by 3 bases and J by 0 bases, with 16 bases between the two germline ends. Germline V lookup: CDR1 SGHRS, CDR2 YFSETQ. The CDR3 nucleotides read TGCGCCAGCAGCTCAACCTTCGTGGGAGGCTCTGGAAACACCATATATTTT. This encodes CASSSTFVGGSGNTIYF. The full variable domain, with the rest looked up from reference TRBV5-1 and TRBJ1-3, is KAGVTQTPRYLIKTRGQQVTLSCSPISGHRSVSWYQQTPGQGLQFLFEYFSETQRNKGNFPGRFSGRQFSNSRSEMNVSTLELGDSALYLCASSSTFVGGSGNTIYFGEGSWLTVV.

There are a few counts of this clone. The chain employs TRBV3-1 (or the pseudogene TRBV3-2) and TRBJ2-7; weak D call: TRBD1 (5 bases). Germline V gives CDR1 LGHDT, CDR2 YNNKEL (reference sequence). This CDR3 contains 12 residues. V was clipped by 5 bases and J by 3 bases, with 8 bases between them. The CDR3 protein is CASSRQGYEQYF. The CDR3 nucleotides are TGTGCCAGCAGCAGGCAGGGCTACGAGCAGTACTTC.

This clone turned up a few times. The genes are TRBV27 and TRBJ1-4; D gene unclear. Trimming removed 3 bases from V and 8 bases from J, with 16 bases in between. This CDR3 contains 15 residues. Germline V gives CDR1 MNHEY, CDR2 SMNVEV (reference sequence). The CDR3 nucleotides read TGTGCCAGCAGTTTGAGACCTACGAGGTCGGAAAAACTGTTTTTT. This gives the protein CASSLRPTRSEKLFF.

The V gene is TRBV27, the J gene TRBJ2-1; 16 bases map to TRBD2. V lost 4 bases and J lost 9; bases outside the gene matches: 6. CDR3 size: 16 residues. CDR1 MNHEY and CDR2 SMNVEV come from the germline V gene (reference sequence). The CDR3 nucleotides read TGTGCCAGCAGTTCGGGACTAGCGGGGGGGCGGATTGAGCAGTTCTTC. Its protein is CASSSGLAGGRIEQFF.

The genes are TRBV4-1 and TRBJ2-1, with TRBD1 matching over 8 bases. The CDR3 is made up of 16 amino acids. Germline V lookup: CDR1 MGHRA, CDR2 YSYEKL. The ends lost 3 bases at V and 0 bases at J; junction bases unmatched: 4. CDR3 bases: TGCGCCAGCAGCCAGGACAGGGTTCCCTCCTACAATGAGCAGTTCTTC. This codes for CASSQDRVPSYNEQFF.

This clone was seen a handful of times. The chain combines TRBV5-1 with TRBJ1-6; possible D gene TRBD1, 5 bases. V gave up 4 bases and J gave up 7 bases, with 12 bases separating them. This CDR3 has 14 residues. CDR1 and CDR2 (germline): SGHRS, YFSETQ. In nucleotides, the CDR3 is TGCGCCAGCAGCACCGGACATGGGAATTCACCCCTCCACTTT. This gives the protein CASSTGHGNSPLHF.